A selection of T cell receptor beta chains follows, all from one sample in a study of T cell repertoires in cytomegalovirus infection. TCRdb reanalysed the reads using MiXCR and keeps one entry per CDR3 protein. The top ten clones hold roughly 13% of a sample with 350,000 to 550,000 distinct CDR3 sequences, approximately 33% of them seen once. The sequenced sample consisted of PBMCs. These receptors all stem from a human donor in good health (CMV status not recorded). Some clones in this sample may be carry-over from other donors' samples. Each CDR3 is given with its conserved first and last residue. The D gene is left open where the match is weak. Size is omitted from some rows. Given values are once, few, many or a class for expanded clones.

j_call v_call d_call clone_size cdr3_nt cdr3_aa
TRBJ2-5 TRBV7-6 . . TGTGACAGCAGCCCCAAGCCGGGGGCGAGTCAAGAGACCCTGTACTTC CDSSPKPGASQETLYF
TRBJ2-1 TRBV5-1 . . TGCGCCAGCGGGCCGTGGGCAGGGACCTACAATGAGCAGTTCTTC CASGPWAGTYNEQFF
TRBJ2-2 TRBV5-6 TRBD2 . TGTGCCAGCAGCTTCCAGCGGGGGGTTAGAGCCGGGGAGCTGTTTTTT CASSFQRGVRAGELFF
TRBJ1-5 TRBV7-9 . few TGTGCCAGCAGCTTACGGTCGGGGATTGGGTCTCAGCCCCAGCATTTT CASSLRSGIGSQPQHF
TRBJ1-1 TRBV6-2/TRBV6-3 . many TGTGCCAGCAGTACCGGACACCGAAACACTGAAGCTTTCTTT CASSTGHRNTEAFF
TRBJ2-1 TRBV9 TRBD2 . TGTGCCAGCAGCGTTGGGACTAGCGGGTGGGATGAGCAGTTCTTC CASSVGTSGWDEQFF
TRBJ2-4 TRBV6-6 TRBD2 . TGTGCCAGCAGGCACGAGCGGGGCTGGGACATTCAGTACTTC CASRHERGWDIQYF
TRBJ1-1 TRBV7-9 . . TGTGCCAGCGAGTGGAGGAACACTGAAGCTTTCTTT CASEWRNTEAFF
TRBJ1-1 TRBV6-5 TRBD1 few TGTGCCAGCAGGGCAGGGGGTCGAACGACTGAAGCTTTCTTT CASRAGGRTTEAFF
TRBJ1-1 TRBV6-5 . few TGTGCCAGCAGTTACCGGCCAGATAAAATGAACACTGAAGCTTTCTTT CASSYRPDKMNTEAFF
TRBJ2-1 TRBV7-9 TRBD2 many TGTGCCAGCAGCCCACGCCCCCGGACTAGCGGGGGAGACCACAATGAGCAGTTCTTC CASSPRPRTSGGDHNEQFF
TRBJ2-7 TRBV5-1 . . TGCGCCAGCAGCACCGGACACACCTACGAGCAGTACTTC CASSTGHTYEQYF
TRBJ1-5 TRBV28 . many TGTGCCAGCACCGGGACGCACAATCAGCCCCAGCATTTT CASTGTHNQPQHF
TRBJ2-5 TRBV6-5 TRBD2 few TGTGCCAGCAGATCGGGACTAGCGGGGGGTGAGGAGACCCAGTACTTC CASRSGLAGGEETQYF
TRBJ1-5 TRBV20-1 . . TGCAGTGCTAGGTCGGGGAGCAATCAGCCCCAGCATTTT CSARSGSNQPQHF
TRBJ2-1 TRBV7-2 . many TGTGCCAGTAGACCACAGAATGAGCAGTTCTTC CASRPQNEQFF
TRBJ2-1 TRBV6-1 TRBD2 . TGTGCCAGCAGTGAGGTGGCTAGCGGGGGCAGTGAGCAGTTCTTC CASSEVASGGSEQFF
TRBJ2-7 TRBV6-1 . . TGTGCCAGCAGACCCTCTCCAGCATCCTCCTACGAGCAGTACTTC CASRPSPASSYEQYF
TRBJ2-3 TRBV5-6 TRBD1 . TGTGCCAGCAGCTTCGGGACAGCAGGCACAGATACGCAGTATTTT CASSFGTAGTDTQYF
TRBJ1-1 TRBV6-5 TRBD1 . TGTGCCAGCAGCCTTACAGGGGGCGGAGTGGTAGCTTTCTTT CASSLTGGGVVAFF
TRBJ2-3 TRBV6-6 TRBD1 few TGTGCCAGCAGGCGGGACAGGGTAATTACAGATACGCAGTATTTT CASRRDRVITDTQYF
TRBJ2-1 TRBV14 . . TGTGCCAACAGCCAAGATCTGGGGGGTGAGCAGTTCTTC CANSQDLGGEQFF
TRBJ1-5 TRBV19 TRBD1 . TGTGCCAGTATTAGCGGGACAGCTAGCAATCAGCCCCAGCATTTT CASISGTASNQPQHF
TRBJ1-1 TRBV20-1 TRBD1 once TGCAGTGCCGAGGGGGCAGGGGTTATTCTCCCTGAAGCTTTCTTT CSAEGAGVILPEAFF
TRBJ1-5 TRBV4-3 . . TGCGCCAGCAGCCAAGCTTCAGTCCGTCAGCCCCATCATTTT CASSQASVRQPHHF
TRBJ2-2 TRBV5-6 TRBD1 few TGTGCCAGCAGCCACGACAGGGGGCAGAGAACCGGGGAGCTGTTTTTT CASSHDRGQRTGELFF